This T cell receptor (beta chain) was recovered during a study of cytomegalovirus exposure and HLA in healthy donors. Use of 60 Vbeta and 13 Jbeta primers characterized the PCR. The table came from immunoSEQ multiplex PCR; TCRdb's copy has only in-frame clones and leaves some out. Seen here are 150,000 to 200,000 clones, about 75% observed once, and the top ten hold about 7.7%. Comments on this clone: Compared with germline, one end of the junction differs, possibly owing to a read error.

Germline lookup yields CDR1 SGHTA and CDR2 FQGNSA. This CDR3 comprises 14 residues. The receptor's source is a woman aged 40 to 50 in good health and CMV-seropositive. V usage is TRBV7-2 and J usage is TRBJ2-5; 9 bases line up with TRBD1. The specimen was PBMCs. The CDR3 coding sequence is TGTGCCAGCAGTCCGGGACAGGGTTTAGAGGCCCAGTACTTC. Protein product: CASSPGQGLEAQYF.